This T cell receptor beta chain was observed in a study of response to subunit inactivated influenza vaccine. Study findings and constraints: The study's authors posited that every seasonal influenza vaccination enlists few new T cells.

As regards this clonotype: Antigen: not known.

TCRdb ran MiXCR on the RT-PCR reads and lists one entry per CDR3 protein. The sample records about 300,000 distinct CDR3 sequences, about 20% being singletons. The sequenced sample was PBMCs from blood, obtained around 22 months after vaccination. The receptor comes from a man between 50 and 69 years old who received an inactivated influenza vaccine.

The CDR3, as DNA: TGCGCCAGCAGTGGTTCCAGGGGGAGCAATCAGCCCCAGCATTTT. Encoded protein: CASSGSRGSNQPQHF. The V gene is TRBV10-2, the J gene TRBJ1-5; TRBD1 aligns across 7 bases. This CDR3 is built from 15 residues. Germline V gives CDR1 WSHSY, CDR2 SAAADI. V shed 4 bases, J shed 1 base, and the junction held 4 bases outside the gene matches.